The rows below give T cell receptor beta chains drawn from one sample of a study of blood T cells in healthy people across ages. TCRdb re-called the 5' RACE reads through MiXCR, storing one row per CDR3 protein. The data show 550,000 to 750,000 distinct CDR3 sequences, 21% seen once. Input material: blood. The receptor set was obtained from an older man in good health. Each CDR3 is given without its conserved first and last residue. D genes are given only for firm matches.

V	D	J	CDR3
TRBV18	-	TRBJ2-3	ASSPSMADTQY
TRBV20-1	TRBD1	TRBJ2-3	SASGQGSTDTQY
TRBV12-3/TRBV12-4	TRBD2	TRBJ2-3	ASSFMAGGSDTQY
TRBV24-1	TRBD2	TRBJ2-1	AASAGLAGVNEQF
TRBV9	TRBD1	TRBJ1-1	ASSVEGQGGGEAF
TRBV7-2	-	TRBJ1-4	ASSLSGNTAIGKLF
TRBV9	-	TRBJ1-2	ASSVESGYGYT
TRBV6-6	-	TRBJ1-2	ASKESSNYGYT
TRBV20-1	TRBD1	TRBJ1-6	SARGQGARSPLH
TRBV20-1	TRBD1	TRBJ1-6	SARADRGNSPLH
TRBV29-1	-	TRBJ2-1	SVEDPGYNEQF
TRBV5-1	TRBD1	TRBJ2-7	ASGQGQGGYEQY
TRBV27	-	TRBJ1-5	ASSLRAPGAPPQH
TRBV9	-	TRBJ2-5	ASSVDPGVETQY
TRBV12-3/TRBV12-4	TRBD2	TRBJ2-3	ASSFFGGSTDTEY
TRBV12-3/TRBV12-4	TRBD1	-	ASSRTGRLAANEQF
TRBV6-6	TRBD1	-	ASSFGQGREQY
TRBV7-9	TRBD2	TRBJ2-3	ASSLEREGLTDTQY
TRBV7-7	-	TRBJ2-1	AIKSQDNEQF
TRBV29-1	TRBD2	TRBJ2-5	SVALGQGGETQY
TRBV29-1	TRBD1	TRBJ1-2	SGRDRNYGYT
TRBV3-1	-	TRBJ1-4	ASSQDMEGKLF
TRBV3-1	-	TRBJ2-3	ASSQDGGHTDTQY
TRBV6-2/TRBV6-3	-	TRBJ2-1	ASSYTLESYGDEQF
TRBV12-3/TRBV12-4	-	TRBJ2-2	ASSLTGATTGELF
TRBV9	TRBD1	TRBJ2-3	AGSLGGDRGDTQY
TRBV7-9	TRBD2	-	ASSLDLTSGRTHNEQF
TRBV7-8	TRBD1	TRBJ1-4	ASSPGTGRDEKLF
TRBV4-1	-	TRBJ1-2	ASSQEVGVYT
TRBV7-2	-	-	ASSLGVNPYEQY
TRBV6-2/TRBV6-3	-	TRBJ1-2	ASSDPPAGGYT
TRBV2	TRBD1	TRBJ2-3	ASSVQGAGTDTQY
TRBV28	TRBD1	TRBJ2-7	ASSFLGQVDSYEQY
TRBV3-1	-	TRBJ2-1	ASSQGRVNEQF
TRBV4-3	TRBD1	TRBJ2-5	ASSQAQTGIQETQY
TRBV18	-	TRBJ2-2	ASSPRISNTGELF
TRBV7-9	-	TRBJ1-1	ASNPKGTEAF
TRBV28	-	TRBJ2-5	ASFQETQY
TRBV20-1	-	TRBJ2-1	CVSAGAYNEQF
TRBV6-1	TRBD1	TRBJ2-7	ASRPGQSSYEQY
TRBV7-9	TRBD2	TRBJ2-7	ASSSLAGSLYEQY
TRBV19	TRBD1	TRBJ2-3	ASQRTGPTDTQY
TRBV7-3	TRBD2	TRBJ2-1	ASSRGLGANEQF
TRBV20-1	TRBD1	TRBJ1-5	SAPTGVDQPQH
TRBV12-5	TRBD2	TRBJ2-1	ASGLVAGSSYNEQF
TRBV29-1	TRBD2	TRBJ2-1	SASGRAANEQF
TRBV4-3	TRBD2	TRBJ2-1	ASSQDIAGARYNEQF
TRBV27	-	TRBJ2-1	ASSSLGSYNEQF
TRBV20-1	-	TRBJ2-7	SARSVGAYEQY
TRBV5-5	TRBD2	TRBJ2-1	ASSLRTSGRNEQF